This is a list of T cell receptor beta chains from one sample in a study of beta chain features in type 1 diabetes. TCRdb keeps only in-frame clones here, not all; method: immunoSEQ multiplex PCR. The sample has approximately 250,000 clones; 16% are singletons. What was sequenced was naive CD4+ T cells from blood. The source of these receptors is a young man with type 1 diabetes. CDR3s include the opening cysteine and the closing phenylalanine or tryptophan. D genes are given only for firm matches. A row's size may be missing; if present it is once, few, many or a size class.

length	V	J	size	D	CDR3	DNA
14	TRBV7-9	TRBJ2-3	.	.	CASSATSGEDTQYF	TGTGCCAGCAGTGCAACCTCAGGGGAAGATACGCAGTATTTT
14	TRBV27	TRBJ2-7	few	.	CASSLSTQTYEQYF	TGTGCCAGCAGTTTATCGACACAGACTTACGAGCAGTACTTC
12	TRBV25-1	TRBJ2-7	few	.	CASSDLDYEQYF	TGTGCCAGCAGTGACTTAGACTACGAGCAGTACTTC
14	TRBV14	TRBJ1-1	.	.	CASSLTGRNTEAFF	TGTGCCAGCAGCCTTACAGGGAGAAACACTGAAGCTTTCTTT
15	TRBV6-5	TRBJ2-7	few	.	CASSYSSGSPYEQYF	TGTGCCAGCAGTTACAGCAGCGGCAGTCCCTACGAGCAGTACTTC
16	TRBV28	TRBJ2-4	few	TRBD2	CASSLPPGSGSVDTDF	TGTGCCAGCAGTTTACCCCCGGGTAGCGGGAGCGTCGATACAGACTTC
10	TRBV29-1	TRBJ2-7	.	.	CSVGSHEQYF	TGCAGCGTTGGAAGCCACGAGCAGTACTTC
16	TRBV7-2	TRBJ2-3	few	.	CASSFRGSTSTDTQYF	TGTGCCAGCAGCTTCCGGGGCTCGACTAGCACAGATACGCAGTATTTT
15	TRBV28	TRBJ2-7	few	TRBD1	CASSSPGQDSYEQYF	TGTGCCAGCAGCTCTCCGGGACAGGACTCCTACGAGCAGTACTTC
16	TRBV5-4	TRBJ2-7	.	TRBD2	CASSLAPLAGVDEQYF	TGTGCCAGCAGCTTGGCCCCTCTAGCGGGAGTGGACGAGCAGTACTTC
15	TRBV5-1	TRBJ2-7	.	TRBD2	CASSLAGLAGDEQYF	TGCGCCAGCAGCTTGGCCGGACTAGCGGGAGATGAGCAGTACTTC
14	TRBV5-4	TRBJ2-3	few	.	CASSPKGGLDTQYF	TGTGCCAGCAGCCCGAAAGGTGGTTTAGATACGCAGTATTTT
15	TRBV5-1	TRBJ2-1	few	.	CASSQTGASYNEQFF	TGCGCCAGCAGCCAAACCGGGGCGTCCTACAATGAGCAGTTCTTC
14	TRBV15	TRBJ2-5	few	.	CATSIGDKEETQYF	TGTGCCACCAGCATCGGGGACAAGGAGGAGACCCAGTACTTC
13	TRBV7-3	TRBJ1-1	.	.	CASSLTVNTEAFF	TGTGCCAGCAGCTTAACAGTCAACACTGAAGCTTTCTTT
14	TRBV18	TRBJ1-2	few	.	CASSPPTRVYGYTF	TGTGCCAGCTCACCACCGACAAGGGTCTATGGCTACACCTTC
13	TRBV30	TRBJ2-7	.	TRBD2	CAWTALAAGEQYF	TGTGCCTGGACCGCACTAGCGGCGGGCGAGCAGTACTTC
10	TRBV29-1	TRBJ1-2	.	.	CSVDEVGYTF	TGCAGCGTTGATGAGGTTGGCTACACCTTC
12	TRBV6-6	TRBJ2-5	.	TRBD1	CASSFGQGTQYF	TGTGCCAGCAGTTTTGGACAGGGGACCCAGTACTTC
14	TRBV5-4	TRBJ1-2	.	TRBD1	CASSEGQAFGGYTF	TGTGCCAGCAGCGAAGGACAGGCCTTCGGGGGCTACACCTTC
13	TRBV30	TRBJ1-1	.	TRBD1	CAWQGQGNTEAFF	TGTGCCTGGCAGGGACAGGGAAACACTGAAGCTTTCTTT
16	TRBV7-2	TRBJ2-4	.	TRBD1	CASSGPGTGTKNIQYF	TGTGCCAGCAGCGGCCCCGGGACAGGGACCAAAAACATTCAGTACTTC
11	TRBV13	TRBJ1-1	.	.	CASSLRGEAFF	TGTGCCAGCAGCTTACGCGGTGAAGCTTTCTTT
14	TRBV6-1	TRBJ2-1	.	TRBD1	CASSDRGNNNEQFF	TGTGCCAGCAGTGACAGGGGGAACAACAATGAGCAGTTCTTC